This TCR beta chain was recorded in a study of T cells in Graves' hyperthyroidism and ophthalmopathy. Study results and caveats: Model-based prediction identified ophthalmopathy a median 6.5 months prior to its onset.

Amplification of TCR beta CDR3 regions was performed using RNA transcripts as template. In the first-round RT-PCR of the TCR CDR3, the HTBI primer set was used. One entry per CDR3 protein, called by TCRdb with MiXCR from the multiplex PCR reads. Found here are 490,000 or so distinct CDR3 sequences, 35% to 50% of them singletons; the top ten hold approximately 44%. V lost 1 base to trimming and J lost 5 bases; unmatched junction nucleotides: 8. The CDR3 length is 16 residues. Germline CDR1 and CDR2: SGHTA and FQGNSA. The diagnostic basis comprised clinical symptoms, serum thyroxine and TRAb, thyroid ultrasound and orbital computed tomography. In regard to this clonotype: Antigen: not known.

The source material was peripheral blood or thyroid tissue (not recorded which). J is TRBJ1-2 and V is TRBV7-2, with TRBD1 matching over 9 bases. This TCR derives from an adult woman with Graves' disease, either hyperthyroidism or ophthalmopathy (not recorded which). The CDR3 nucleotides are TGTGCCAGCAGCTTAGGCGGGACAGGGATTCGGTATGGCTACACCTTC. Protein product: CASSLGGTGIRYGYTF.